A selection of T cell receptor beta chains follows, all from one sample in a study of blood T cell repertoires in COVID-19. Generated by immunoSEQ multiplex PCR, the TCRdb table keeps only in-frame clones and is missing some. The table includes fewer than 650,000 clones, about 89% detected once. Sequencing used peripheral blood. All receptors come from a woman between 50 and 59 years old with COVID-19, enrolled during active disease. The CDR3 runs from the conserved cysteine through the conserved F or W. Each record gives: D gene, clone size, V gene, J gene, CDR3 DNA, CDR3 protein. D genes are given only for firm matches. Some rows mark clone size as missing; the rest say once, few, many or name a class of expanded clone.

.	.	TRBV11-3	TRBJ2-3	TGTGCCAGCAGCTTAAGTTCGGGAGATACGCAGTATTTT	CASSLSSGDTQYF
TRBD1	.	TRBV7-6	TRBJ1-6	TGTGCCAGCAGCCCACGCCCGGGACAGGGTAATTCACCCCTCCACTTT	CASSPRPGQGNSPLHF
.	.	TRBV19	TRBJ2-7	TGTGCCAGTAGCCCTTTTCCCGGGGCCTACGAGCAGTACTTC	CASSPFPGAYEQYF
.	.	TRBV6-5	TRBJ2-7	TGTGCCAGCAGTTACGGAGGAGGGGGCCTCTCCTACGAGCAGTACTTC	CASSYGGGGLSYEQYF
.	.	TRBV19	TRBJ1-3	TGTGCCAGTCTCGACCTCGGCGGATTCTCTGGAAACACCATATATTTT	CASLDLGGFSGNTIYF
TRBD1	.	TRBV30	TRBJ1-6	TGTGCCTGGACCCCGGGACAGTATAATTCACCCCTCCACTTT	CAWTPGQYNSPLHF
TRBD1	.	TRBV5-1	TRBJ1-4	TGCGCCAGCAGCTACCAGGGGGCGACTAATGAAAAACTGTTTTTT	CASSYQGATNEKLFF
.	.	TRBV6-5	TRBJ1-4	TGTGCCAGCAGGATGTCTATGGGGGGTAATGAAAAACTGTTTTTT	CASRMSMGGNEKLFF
TRBD1	.	TRBV7-9	TRBJ1-5	TGTGCCAGCAGCTTAGGCCTCGGACAGGGGGAAAATAGCAATCAGCCCCAGCATTTT	CASSLGLGQGENSNQPQHF
.	.	TRBV21-1	TRBJ1-5	TGTGCCAGCAGCAAAGGTCGGGACAGGGTCCCGTGGCAGCCCCAGCATTTT	CASSKGRDRVPWQPQHF
TRBD1	.	TRBV19	TRBJ1-3	TGTGCCAGTAGTTCAGGACAGGGCGGTTACTACTCTGGAAACACCATATATTTT	CASSSGQGGYYSGNTIYF
.	once	TRBV30	TRBJ1-1	TGTGCCTGGAGTGTAACACGGACTGACACTGAAGCTTTCTTT	CAWSVTRTDTEAFF
.	.	TRBV24-1	TRBJ1-6	TGTGCCACCAGTGATTCGGATTCACCCCTCCACTTT	CATSDSDSPLHF
TRBD1	.	TRBV6-5	TRBJ2-5	TGTGCCAGCACCGACCGGGTGACAGGGGCCGGGCGGGAAAACTTC	CASTDRVTGAGRENF
TRBD1	.	TRBV6-5	TRBJ2-4	TGTGCCAGCAGTTCCAACCGGGACAGCAAAAACATTCAGTACTTC	CASSSNRDSKNIQYF
.	many	TRBV5-6	TRBJ2-7	TGTGCCAGCAGCTTGGCGAGCGAGCAGTACTTC	CASSLASEQYF
TRBD1	.	TRBV5-4	TRBJ2-7	TGTGCCAGCAGCTTTGACAGGGGCCACGAGCAGTACTTC	CASSFDRGHEQYF
TRBD1	.	TRBV5-6	TRBJ2-7	TGTGCCAGCAGCTCCAATAACAGGGGGAGCAGCTACGAGCAGTACTTC	CASSSNNRGSSYEQYF
.	few	TRBV4-1	TRBJ1-4	TGCGCCAGCAGCCGGAGGACAGCACTTGAAAAACTGTTTTTT	CASSRRTALEKLFF
TRBD1	.	TRBV5-6	TRBJ2-7	TGTGCCAGCAGCTTGGTGGGACAGGGGTCCTACGAGCAGTACTTC	CASSLVGQGSYEQYF
.	once	TRBV12-5	TRBJ1-5	TGTGCTAGTGGTTTGACGCTCGGAGTATCAGCTTTCGCCCAGCATTTT	CASGLTLGVSAFAQHF
TRBD1	.	TRBV3-1/TRBV3-2	TRBJ1-1	TGTGCCAGCTCCTGGACAGGGGCGGGCACTGAAGCTTTCTTT	CASSWTGAGTEAFF
.	once	TRBV30	TRBJ1-4	TGTGCCTCCGGGGGGGGGAATGAAAAACTGTTTTTT	CASGGGNEKLFF
TRBD2	.	TRBV29-1	TRBJ2-7	TGCAGCGTTGAGATCCGCGGGGGGGGCACCTCCTACGAGCAGTACTTC	CSVEIRGGGTSYEQYF
.	.	TRBV12-2	TRBJ1-2	TGTGCAAGTCGCTTAGCGAAAATAGGGACAGCCTCAAACTATGGCTACACCTTC	CASRLAKIGTASNYGYTF
TRBD2	once	TRBV7-9	TRBJ2-7	TGTGCCAGCAGCTTAGGTTCTAGCGGGTCTATCGACGAGCAGTACTTC	CASSLGSSGSIDEQYF
TRBD1	.	TRBV9	TRBJ1-2	TGTGCCAGCAGCGTAGCTTGGGACAGGGGAGGCTACACCTTC	CASSVAWDRGGYTF
.	.	TRBV27	TRBJ1-1	TGTGCCAGCAGTCGGTGGGGCTCAAACACTGAAGCTTTCTTT	CASSRWGSNTEAFF
TRBD1	.	TRBV5-6	TRBJ1-2	TGTGCCAGCAGCTCGGGACAGTCTTTTTATGGCTACACCTTC	CASSSGQSFYGYTF
TRBD1	once	TRBV5-1	TRBJ1-4	TGCGCCAGCAGTACAGGGACAGCTCATGAAAAACTGTTTTTT	CASSTGTAHEKLFF
TRBD2	.	TRBV5-1	TRBJ2-1	TGCGCCAGCAGCCGCGGGACTAGCGGGTTTAATGAGCAGTTCTTC	CASSRGTSGFNEQFF
.	.	TRBV5-6	TRBJ1-2	TGTGCCAGCAGCCCAAGATACGTTCAGGGGTACTATGGCTACACCTTC	CASSPRYVQGYYGYTF
.	.	TRBV11-1	TRBJ2-3	TGTGCCAGCAGACATAACGAGGCAGATACGCAGTATTTT	CASRHNEADTQYF
TRBD1	.	TRBV5-1	TRBJ1-1	TGCGCCAGCAGCCACCTCAGGGGGCAAAAGAACACTGAAGCTTTCTTT	CASSHLRGQKNTEAFF
TRBD1	.	TRBV5-1	TRBJ1-1	TGCGCCAGCAGCTCCTTGACAGGGGCCGCGGGGAACACTGAAGCTTTCTTT	CASSSLTGAAGNTEAFF
TRBD1	.	TRBV30	TRBJ1-3	TGTGCCTTACAGGGGGCTTCTGGAAACACCATATATTTT	CALQGASGNTIYF
.	.	TRBV6-6	TRBJ2-3	TGTGCCAGCAGGGCAGGGGTTGCTAGCACAGATACGCAGTATTTT	CASRAGVASTDTQYF
TRBD1	.	TRBV5-1	TRBJ1-4	TGCGCCAGCAGCCTCCAGGGGGCTGAAAAACTGTTTTTT	CASSLQGAEKLFF
TRBD1	few	TRBV19	TRBJ2-2	TGTGCCAGTAGTCCCTGGACAGGGGGCTACACCGGGGAGCTGTTTTTT	CASSPWTGGYTGELFF
.	.	TRBV5-5	TRBJ2-7	TGTGCCAGCAGCTTTCAGTCGCTCTACGAGCAGTACTTC	CASSFQSLYEQYF
.	.	TRBV5-1	TRBJ1-1	TGCGCCAGCAGCTTGGATGGGGGAGGGGGAGTCCCTGAAGCTTTCTTT	CASSLDGGGGVPEAFF
TRBD2	.	TRBV24-1	TRBJ2-5	TGTGCCACCAGTGATCGGGACTACTCCGGTGAGACCCAGTACTTC	CATSDRDYSGETQYF
.	.	TRBV5-1	TRBJ2-7	TGCGCCAGCAGCTTGAGAGGGGGAGACACTCCCTACGAGCAGTACTTC	CASSLRGGDTPYEQYF
.	.	TRBV19	TRBJ1-2	TGTGCCAGTAGTATCGCAGGGCTAGGAATCTATGGCTACACCTTC	CASSIAGLGIYGYTF
TRBD1	.	TRBV3-1/TRBV3-2	TRBJ1-2	TGTGCCAGCAGCCCGACAGGGGTAAAAAACTATGGCTACACCTTC	CASSPTGVKNYGYTF
.	.	TRBV6-6	TRBJ2-3	TGTGCCAGCAGTTACTCGCATTTACTAGATACGCAGTATTTT	CASSYSHLLDTQYF
.	.	TRBV27	TRBJ1-1	TGTGCCAGCAGTTCACACAGGGACGGGGACACTGAAGCTTTCTTT	CASSSHRDGDTEAFF
.	.	TRBV7-9	TRBJ2-1	TGTGCCAGCGCTCTCGAGGCGGCCTACAATGAGCAGTTCTTC	CASALEAAYNEQFF
TRBD1	once	TRBV27	TRBJ2-7	TGTGCCAGCAGTTTCCCGGGACAGGCAGAGCAGTACTTC	CASSFPGQAEQYF
TRBD2	.	TRBV7-9	TRBJ2-1	TGTGCCAGCAGCCGCGGGGGGGCCTACAATGAGCAGTTCTTC	CASSRGGAYNEQFF
.	.	TRBV12-3/TRBV12-4	TRBJ2-3	TGTGCCAGCAGTGTTTCGAGAGAGCAGTATTTT	CASSVSREQYF